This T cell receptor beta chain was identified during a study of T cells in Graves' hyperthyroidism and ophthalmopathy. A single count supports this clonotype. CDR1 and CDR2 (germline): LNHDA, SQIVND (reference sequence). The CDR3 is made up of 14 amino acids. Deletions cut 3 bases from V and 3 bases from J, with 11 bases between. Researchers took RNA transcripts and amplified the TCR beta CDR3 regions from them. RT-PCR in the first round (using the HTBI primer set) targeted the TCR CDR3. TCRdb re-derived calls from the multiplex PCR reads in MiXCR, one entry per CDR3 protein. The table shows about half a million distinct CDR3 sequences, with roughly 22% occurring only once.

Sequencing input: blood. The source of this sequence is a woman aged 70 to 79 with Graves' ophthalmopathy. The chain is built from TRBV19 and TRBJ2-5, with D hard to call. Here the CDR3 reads CASSMMSGEETQYF. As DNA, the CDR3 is TGTGCCAGTAGTATGATGTCGGGCGAAGAGACCCAGTACTTC.